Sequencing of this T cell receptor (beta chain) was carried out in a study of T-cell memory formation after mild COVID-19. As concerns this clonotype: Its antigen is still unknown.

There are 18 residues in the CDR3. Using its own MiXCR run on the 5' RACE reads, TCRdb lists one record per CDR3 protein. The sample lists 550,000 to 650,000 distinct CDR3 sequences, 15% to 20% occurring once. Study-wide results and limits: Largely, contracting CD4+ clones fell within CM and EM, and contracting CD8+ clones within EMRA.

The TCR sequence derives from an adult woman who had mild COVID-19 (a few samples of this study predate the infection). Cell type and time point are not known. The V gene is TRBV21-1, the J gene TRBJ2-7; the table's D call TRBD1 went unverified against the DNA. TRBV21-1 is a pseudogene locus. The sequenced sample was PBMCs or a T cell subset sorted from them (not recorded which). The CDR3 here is CASSNRRGRQGRSYEQYF. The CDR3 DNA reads TGTGCCAGCAGCAACCGCAGGGGAAGACAGGGGAGGTCCTACGAGCAGTACTTC.